These T cell receptor beta chains were read from a single sample in a study of T cell repertoires in cytomegalovirus infection. These receptors are not linked to any known antigen. Each CDR3 protein gets one entry after TCRdb re-called the reads with MiXCR. The repertoire holds about 150,000 distinct CDR3 sequences, with 32% as singletons. The specimen comprised CD8+ T cells from cultured PBMCs, sampled from culture after CMV antigen stimulation. Every receptor here comes from a human donor in good health (CMV status not recorded). Some clones in this sample may be carry-over from other donors' samples. The CDR3 runs from the conserved cysteine through the conserved F or W. Fields, in order: V gene, J gene, D gene, CDR3 protein. D genes are given only for firm matches.

V gene: TRBV20-1
J gene: TRBJ2-3
D gene: TRBD1
CDR3 protein: CSARGLGQGASADTQYF

V gene: TRBV4-1
J gene: TRBJ2-7
D gene: TRBD1
CDR3 protein: CASSQGPDRATYEQYF

V gene: TRBV19
J gene: TRBJ1-1
D gene: NA
CDR3 protein: CASTRLAGMVTEAFF

V gene: TRBV11-2
J gene: TRBJ1-1
D gene: NA
CDR3 protein: CASSLGLEAFF

V gene: TRBV2
J gene: TRBJ1-1
D gene: NA
CDR3 protein: CAVPGSMTNTEAFF

V gene: TRBV2
J gene: TRBJ2-5
D gene: TRBD1
CDR3 protein: CASLLRTGGLGETQYF

V gene: TRBV4-1
J gene: TRBJ2-1
D gene: TRBD2
CDR3 protein: CASSQEEVAGGHAEQFF

V gene: TRBV6-5
J gene: TRBJ2-7
D gene: TRBD2
CDR3 protein: CASRLLAGGFYEQYF

V gene: TRBV6-5
J gene: TRBJ2-3
D gene: TRBD2
CDR3 protein: CASKGPGGSDTQYF

V gene: TRBV9
J gene: TRBJ2-7
D gene: NA
CDR3 protein: CGSARTPANEQYF

V gene: TRBV19
J gene: TRBJ1-1
D gene: TRBD1
CDR3 protein: CASRLYETGSTEAFF

V gene: TRBV10-3
J gene: TRBJ1-5
D gene: TRBD1
CDR3 protein: CAITSDRGDQPQHF

V gene: TRBV2
J gene: TRBJ2-5
D gene: TRBD1
CDR3 protein: CARSGQGRETQYF

V gene: TRBV4-2
J gene: TRBJ2-3
D gene: NA
CDR3 protein: CASSQPGSTGVHTDTQYF

V gene: TRBV4-1
J gene: TRBJ1-1
D gene: NA
CDR3 protein: CASSQAQWPDEAFF

V gene: TRBV28
J gene: TRBJ2-1
D gene: NA
CDR3 protein: CASSVRGLTGGEQFF

V gene: TRBV6-6
J gene: TRBJ2-7
D gene: NA
CDR3 protein: CASSYSMGGYEQYF

V gene: TRBV27
J gene: TRBJ1-6
D gene: TRBD1
CDR3 protein: CASSLYPPGDSNSPLHF

V gene: TRBV7-4
J gene: TRBJ2-7
D gene: NA
CDR3 protein: CASSRRATYEQYF

V gene: TRBV6-6
J gene: TRBJ2-2
D gene: TRBD2
CDR3 protein: CASRGLAGYTGELFF

V gene: TRBV7-2
J gene: TRBJ1-5
D gene: NA
CDR3 protein: CASSLRTGHNQPQHF

V gene: TRBV7-9
J gene: TRBJ1-2
D gene: NA
CDR3 protein: CASTLSLRPYGYTF